This TCR beta chain was identified during a study of blood T cell repertoires in COVID-19. Study-wide background: Acute and convalescent COVID-19 specimens originated in the United States, Italy and Spain. T cells, B-cell-depleted T cells, or PBMCs provided the cDNA or gDNA that served as material.

Per germline, CDR1 SGHNT and CDR2 YYREEE (reference sequence). CDR3 length: 15 residues. V trimming: 7 bases; J trimming: 7 bases; junction bases outside the gene matches: 12. In the authors' workflow: Reference gene primer amplification in the assay estimated nucleated cell counts. This table comes from immunoSEQ multiplex PCR, and its TCRdb copy is limited to in-frame clones, with some not included. That table gives V, J and clone size, and the DNA gave D and trimming. The sample consists of about 330,000 clones, 85% of them appearing once. This receptor was identified in a human donor in a cohort sampled during active COVID-19. V gene TRBV5-4 combines with J gene TRBJ1-4; 8 bases are a match to TRBD1. Sequencing was done on a sample of peripheral blood. CDR3: CASGTDQGAPEKLFF. The DNA of the CDR3 is TGTGCCAGCGGAACCGACCAGGGGGCGCCTGAAAAACTGTTTTTT.